This entry features one T cell receptor beta chain sequence. The data were obtained in a study of blood T cell repertoires in COVID-19. Study overall: From T cells, B-cell-depleted T cells, or PBMCs came the material, which was cDNA or gDNA.

In germline, CDR1 is MNHEY, CDR2 SVGAGI. CDR3 length equals 13 residues. The ends lost 10 bases at V and 9 bases at J; junction bases unmatched: 12. Clones were sequenced by immunoSEQ multiplex PCR, and TCRdb holds only the in-frame ones, with some missing. The sample lists a few hundred thousand clones; about 86% were seen once. Material for sequencing was peripheral blood. V and J are TRBV6-5 and TRBJ1-3, with 7 bases aligning to TRBD1. This TCR came from a man younger than 35 with active or convalescent COVID-19. The CDR3 coding sequence is TGTGCCACCGAATCACCCTCAGGGGGCACCATATATTTT. Protein product: CATESPSGGTIYF.